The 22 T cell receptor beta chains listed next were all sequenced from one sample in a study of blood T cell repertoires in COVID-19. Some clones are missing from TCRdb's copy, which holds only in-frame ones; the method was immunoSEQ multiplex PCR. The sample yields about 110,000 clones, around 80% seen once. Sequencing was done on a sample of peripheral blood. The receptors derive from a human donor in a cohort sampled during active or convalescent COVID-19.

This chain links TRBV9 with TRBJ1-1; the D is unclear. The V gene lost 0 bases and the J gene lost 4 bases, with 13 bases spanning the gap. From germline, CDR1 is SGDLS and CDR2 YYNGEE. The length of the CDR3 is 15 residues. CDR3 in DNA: TGTGCCAGCAGCGTAGATCTCTCCCCGAGCACTGAAGCTTTCTTT. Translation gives CASSVDLSPSTEAFF. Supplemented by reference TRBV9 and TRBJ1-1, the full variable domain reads DSGVTQTPKHLITATGQRVTLRCSPRSGDLSVYWYQQSLDQGLQFLIQYYNGEERAKGNILERFSAQQFPDLHSELNLSSLELGDSALYFCASSVDLSPSTEAFFGQGTRLTVV.

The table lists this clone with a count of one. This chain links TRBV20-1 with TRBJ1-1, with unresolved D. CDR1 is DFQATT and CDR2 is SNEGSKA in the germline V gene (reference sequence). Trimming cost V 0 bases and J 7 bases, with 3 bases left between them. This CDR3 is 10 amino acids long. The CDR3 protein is CSARDIEAFF. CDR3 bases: TGCAGTGCTAGAGACATTGAAGCTTTCTTT.

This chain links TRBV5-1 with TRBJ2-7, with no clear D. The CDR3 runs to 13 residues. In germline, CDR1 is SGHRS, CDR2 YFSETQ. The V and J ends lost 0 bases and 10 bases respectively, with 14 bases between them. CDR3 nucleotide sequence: TGCGCCAGCAGCTTGGCTTCGCGGTCTCGACAGTACTTC. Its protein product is CASSLASRSRQYF.

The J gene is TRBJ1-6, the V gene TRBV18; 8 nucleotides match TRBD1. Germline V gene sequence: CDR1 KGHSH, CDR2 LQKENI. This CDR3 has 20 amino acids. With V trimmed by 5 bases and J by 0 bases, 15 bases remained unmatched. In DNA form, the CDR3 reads TGTGCCAGCTCAATTGCCGGGACAGGCACCCCGAGCTCCTATAATTCACCCCTCCACTTT. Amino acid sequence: CASSIAGTGTPSSYNSPLHF.

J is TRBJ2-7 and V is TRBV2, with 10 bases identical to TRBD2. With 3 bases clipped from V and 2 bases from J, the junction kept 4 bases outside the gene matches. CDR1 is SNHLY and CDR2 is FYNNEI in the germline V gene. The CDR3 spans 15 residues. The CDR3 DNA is TGTGCCAGCAGTGAGGGGGGACTAGCGACCTACGAGCAGTACTTC. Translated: CASSEGGLATYEQYF.

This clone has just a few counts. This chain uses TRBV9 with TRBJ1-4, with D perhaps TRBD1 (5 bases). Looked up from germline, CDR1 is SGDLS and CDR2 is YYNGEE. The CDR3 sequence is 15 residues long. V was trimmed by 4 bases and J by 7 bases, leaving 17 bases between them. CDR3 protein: CASSLGVGSPEKLFF. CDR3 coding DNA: TGTGCCAGCAGCCTAGGGGTCGGGTCGCCTGAAAAACTGTTTTTT. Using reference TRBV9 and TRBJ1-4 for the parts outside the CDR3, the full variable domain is DSGVTQTPKHLITATGQRVTLRCSPRSGDLSVYWYQQSLDQGLQFLIQYYNGEERAKGNILERFSAQQFPDLHSELNLSSLELGDSALYFCASSLGVGSPEKLFFGSGTQLSVL.

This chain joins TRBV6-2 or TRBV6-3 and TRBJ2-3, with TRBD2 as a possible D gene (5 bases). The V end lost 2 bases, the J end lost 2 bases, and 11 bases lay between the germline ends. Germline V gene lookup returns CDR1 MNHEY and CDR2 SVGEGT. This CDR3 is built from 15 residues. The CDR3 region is CASSYSVGDTDTQYF. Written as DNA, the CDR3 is TGTGCCAGCAGTTACAGCGTGGGAGACACAGATACGCAGTATTTT.

Here the CDR3 reads CASSARRTSGLAKNIQYF. Here the CDR3 DNA reads TGTGCCAGCAGTGCACGTCGGACTAGCGGTTTAGCCAAAAACATTCAGTACTTC. The rearrangement uses TRBV2 and TRBJ2-4, with 10 bases lining up with TRBD2. The V segment lost 4 bases and the J segment 0 bases; nucleotides outside the gene matches: 9. The CDR3 sequence is 18 residues long. The germline V gene has CDR1 SNHLY and CDR2 FYNNEI. Full variable domain (remainder filled in from reference TRBV2 and TRBJ2-4): EPEVTQTPSHQVTQMGQEVILRCVPISNHLYFYWYRQILGQKVEFLVSFYNNEISEKSEIFDDQFSVERPDGSNFTLKIRSTKLEDSAMYFCASSARRTSGLAKNIQYFGAGTRLSVL.

CDR3 sequence: CASSNRIYGYTF. As DNA, the CDR3 is TGTGCCAGCAGTAACAGGATCTATGGCTACACCTTC. V gene TRBV6-5 combines with J gene TRBJ1-2, with a tentative D call TRBD1 (5 bases). CDR1 and CDR2 (germline): MNHEY, SVGAGI. The CDR3 covers 12 residues. V was pared by 5 bases and J by 4 bases, with 8 bases between.

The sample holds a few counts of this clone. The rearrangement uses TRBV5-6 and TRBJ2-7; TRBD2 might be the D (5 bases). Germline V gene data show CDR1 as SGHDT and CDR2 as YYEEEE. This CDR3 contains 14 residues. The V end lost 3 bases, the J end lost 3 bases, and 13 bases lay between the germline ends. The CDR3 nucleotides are TGTGCCAGCAGCTCTACCGGGATCAACTACGAGCAGTACTTC. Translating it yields CASSSTGINYEQYF. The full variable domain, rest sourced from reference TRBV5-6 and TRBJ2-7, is DAGVTQSPTHLIKTRGQQVTLRCSPKSGHDTVSWYQQALGQGPQFIFQYYEEEERQRGNFPDRFSGHQFPNYSSELNVNALLLGDSALYLCASSSTGINYEQYFGPGTRLTVT.

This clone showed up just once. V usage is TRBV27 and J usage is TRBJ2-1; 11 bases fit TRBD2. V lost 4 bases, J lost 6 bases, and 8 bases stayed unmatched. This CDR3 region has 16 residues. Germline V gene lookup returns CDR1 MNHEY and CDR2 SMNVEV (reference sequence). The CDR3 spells CASSSSRTSGSNEQFF. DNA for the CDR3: TGTGCCAGCAGTTCCTCTCGAACTAGCGGGAGCAATGAGCAGTTCTTC.

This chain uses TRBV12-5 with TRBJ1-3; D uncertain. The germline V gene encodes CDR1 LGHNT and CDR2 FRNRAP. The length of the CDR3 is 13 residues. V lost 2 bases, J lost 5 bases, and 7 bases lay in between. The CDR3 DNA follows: TGTGCTAGTGGTTTGACCAGGAGAAACACCATATATTTT. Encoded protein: CASGLTRRNTIYF.

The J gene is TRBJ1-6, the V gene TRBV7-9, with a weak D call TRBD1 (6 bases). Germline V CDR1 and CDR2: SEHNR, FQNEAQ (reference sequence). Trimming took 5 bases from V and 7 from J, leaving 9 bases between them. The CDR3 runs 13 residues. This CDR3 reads CASSVQGNSPLHF. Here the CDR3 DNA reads TGTGCCAGCAGCGTACAGGGCAATTCACCCCTCCACTTT.

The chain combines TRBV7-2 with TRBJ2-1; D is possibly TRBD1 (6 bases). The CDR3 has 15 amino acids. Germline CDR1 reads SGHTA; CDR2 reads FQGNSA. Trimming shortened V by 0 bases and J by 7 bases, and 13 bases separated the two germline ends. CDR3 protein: CASSLARARGNEQFF. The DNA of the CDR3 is TGTGCCAGCAGCTTAGCGAGGGCCAGGGGTAATGAGCAGTTCTTC. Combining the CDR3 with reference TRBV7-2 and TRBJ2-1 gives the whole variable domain GAGVSQSPSNKVTEKGKDVELRCDPISGHTALYWYRQSLGQGLEFLIYFQGNSAPDKSGLPSDRFSAERTGGSVSTLTIQRTQQEDSAVYLCASSLARARGNEQFFGPGTRLTVL.

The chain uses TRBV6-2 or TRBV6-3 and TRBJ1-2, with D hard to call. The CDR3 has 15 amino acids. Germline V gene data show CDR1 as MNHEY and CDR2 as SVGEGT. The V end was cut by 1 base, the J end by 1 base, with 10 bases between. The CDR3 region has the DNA TGTGCCAGCAGTTACTTCCGGGATGGTAACTATGGCTACACCTTC. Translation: CASSYFRDGNYGYTF.

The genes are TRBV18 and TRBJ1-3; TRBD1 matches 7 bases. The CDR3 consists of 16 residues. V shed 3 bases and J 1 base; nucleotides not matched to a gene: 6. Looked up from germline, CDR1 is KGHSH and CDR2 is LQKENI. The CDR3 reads CASSPIQGDSGNTIYF. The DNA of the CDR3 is TGTGCCAGCTCACCCATTCAGGGGGATTCTGGAAACACCATATATTTT.

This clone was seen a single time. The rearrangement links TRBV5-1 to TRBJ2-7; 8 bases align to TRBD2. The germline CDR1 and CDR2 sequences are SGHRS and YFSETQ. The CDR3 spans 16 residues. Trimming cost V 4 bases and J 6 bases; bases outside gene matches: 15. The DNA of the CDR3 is TGCGCCAGCAGCCCCACGGCCGGGACTAGTTTATCCGAGCAGTACTTC. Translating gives CASSPTAGTSLSEQYF.

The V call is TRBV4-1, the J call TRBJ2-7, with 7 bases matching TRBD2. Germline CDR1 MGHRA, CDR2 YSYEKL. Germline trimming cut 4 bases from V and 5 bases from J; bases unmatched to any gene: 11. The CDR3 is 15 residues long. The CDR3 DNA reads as TGCGCCAGCAGCCGAACGAGGGAGGGCCTCGACGAGCAGTACTTC. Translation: CASSRTREGLDEQYF.

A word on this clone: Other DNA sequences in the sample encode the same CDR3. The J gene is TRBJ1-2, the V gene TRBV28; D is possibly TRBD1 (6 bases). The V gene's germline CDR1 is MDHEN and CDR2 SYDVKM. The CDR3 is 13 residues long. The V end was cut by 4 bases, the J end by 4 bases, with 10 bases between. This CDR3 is CASSSQGLYGYTF. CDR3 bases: TGTGCCAGCAGTTCTCAGGGGCTCTATGGCTACACCTTC.

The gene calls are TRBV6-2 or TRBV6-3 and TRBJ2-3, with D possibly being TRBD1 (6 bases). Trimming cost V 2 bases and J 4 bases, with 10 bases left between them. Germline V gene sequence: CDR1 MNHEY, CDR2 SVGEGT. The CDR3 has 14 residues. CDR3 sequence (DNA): TGTGCCAGCAGTTACGTGACAGGAGCAGATACGCAGTATTTT. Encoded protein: CASSYVTGADTQYF.

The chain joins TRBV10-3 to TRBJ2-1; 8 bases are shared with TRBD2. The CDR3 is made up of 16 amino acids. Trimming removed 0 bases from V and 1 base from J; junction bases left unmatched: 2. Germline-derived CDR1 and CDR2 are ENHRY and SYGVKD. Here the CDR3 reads CAISESIAGSYNEQFF. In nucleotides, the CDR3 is TGTGCCATCAGTGAGTCGATAGCGGGGTCCTACAATGAGCAGTTCTTC.

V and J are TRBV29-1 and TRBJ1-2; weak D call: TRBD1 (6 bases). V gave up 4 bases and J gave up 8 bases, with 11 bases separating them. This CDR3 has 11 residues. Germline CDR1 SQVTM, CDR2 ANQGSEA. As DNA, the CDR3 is TGCAGCGTTGTCGTAGGGGGAGGCTACACCTTC. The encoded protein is CSVVVGGGYTF.